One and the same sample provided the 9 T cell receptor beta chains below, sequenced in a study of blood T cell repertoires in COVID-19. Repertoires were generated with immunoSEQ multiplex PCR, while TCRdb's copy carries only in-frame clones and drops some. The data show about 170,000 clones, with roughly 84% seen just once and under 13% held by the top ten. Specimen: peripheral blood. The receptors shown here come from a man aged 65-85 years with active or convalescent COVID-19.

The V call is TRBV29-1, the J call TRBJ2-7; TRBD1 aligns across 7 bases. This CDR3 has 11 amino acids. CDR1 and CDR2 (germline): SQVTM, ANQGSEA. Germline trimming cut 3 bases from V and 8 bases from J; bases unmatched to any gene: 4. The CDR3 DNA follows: TGCAGCGTTGATAGACAGGGTAAGCAGTACTTC. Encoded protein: CSVDRQGKQYF.

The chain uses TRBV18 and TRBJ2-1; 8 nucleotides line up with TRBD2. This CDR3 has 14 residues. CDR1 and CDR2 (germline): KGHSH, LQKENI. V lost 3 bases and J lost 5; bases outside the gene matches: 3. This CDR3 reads CASSPGLVDNEQFF. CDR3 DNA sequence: TGTGCCAGCTCACCGGGACTAGTTGACAATGAGCAGTTCTTC.

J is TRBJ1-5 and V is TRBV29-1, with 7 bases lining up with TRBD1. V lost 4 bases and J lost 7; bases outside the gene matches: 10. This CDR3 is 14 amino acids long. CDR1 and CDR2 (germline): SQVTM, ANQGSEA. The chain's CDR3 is CSVALTGRNQPQHF. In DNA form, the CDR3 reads TGCAGCGTTGCCCTGACAGGGAGGAACCAGCCCCAGCATTTT.

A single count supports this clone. The chain's CDR3 is CASSPGQGALPYEQYF. The CDR3, as DNA: TGTGCCAGCAGCCCGGGACAGGGAGCCTTACCATACGAGCAGTACTTC. This sequence joins TRBV3-1 (or the pseudogene TRBV3-2) and TRBJ2-7, with 9 bases matching TRBD1. V lost 4 bases and J lost 4; bases outside the gene matches: 11. The CDR3 extends over 16 amino acids. CDR1 LGHDT and CDR2 YNNKEL come from the germline V gene (reference sequence).

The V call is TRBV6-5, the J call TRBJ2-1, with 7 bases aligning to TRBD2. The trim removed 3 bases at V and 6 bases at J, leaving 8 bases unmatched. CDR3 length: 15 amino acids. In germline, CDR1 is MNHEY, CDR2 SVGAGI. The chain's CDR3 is CASSYHPTSRNEQFF. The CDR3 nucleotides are TGTGCCAGCAGTTATCACCCGACTAGCCGCAATGAGCAGTTCTTC.

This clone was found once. The CDR3 loop reads CASSYVGGRAYEQYF. Written as DNA, the CDR3 is TGTGCCAGCAGTTACGTAGGTGGGAGGGCTTACGAGCAGTACTTC. The chain uses TRBV6-2 or TRBV6-3 and TRBJ2-7, with 7 nucleotides matching TRBD2. V shed 2 bases and J 4 bases; nucleotides not matched to a gene: 8. The germline V gene has CDR1 MNHEY and CDR2 SVGEGT. The CDR3 has 15 residues.

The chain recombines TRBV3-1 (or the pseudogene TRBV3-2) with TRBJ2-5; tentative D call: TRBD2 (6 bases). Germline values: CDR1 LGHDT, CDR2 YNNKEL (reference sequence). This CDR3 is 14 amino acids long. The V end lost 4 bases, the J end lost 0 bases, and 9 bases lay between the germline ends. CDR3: CASSLRTNQETQYF. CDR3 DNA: TGTGCCAGCAGCCTGCGGACTAACCAAGAGACCCAGTACTTC.

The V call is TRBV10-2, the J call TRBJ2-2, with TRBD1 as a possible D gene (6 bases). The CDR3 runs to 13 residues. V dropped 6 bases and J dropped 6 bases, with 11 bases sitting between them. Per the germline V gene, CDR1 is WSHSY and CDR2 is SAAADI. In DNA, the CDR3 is TGCGCCAGCAGAAGGACAGCCGCCGGGGAGCTGTTTTTT. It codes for CASRRTAAGELFF.

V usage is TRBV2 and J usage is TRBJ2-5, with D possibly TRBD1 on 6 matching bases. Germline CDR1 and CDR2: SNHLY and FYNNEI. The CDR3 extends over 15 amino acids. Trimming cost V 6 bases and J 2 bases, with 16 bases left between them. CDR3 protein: CASRSRHGQQETQYF. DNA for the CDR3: TGTGCCAGCAGATCCCGTCATGGACAGCAAGAGACCCAGTACTTC.